The text below deals with one TCR beta chain. What it binds is not known. The source of the sample is a study of T-cell reconstitution after alpha-beta-depleted transplantation in children. CDR3 size: 16 residues. V was pared by 6 bases and J by 4 bases, with 21 bases between. Findings of the study overall: From surviving recipient T cells and thymic progenitors came the high day-60 TCRbeta diversity observed in some patients.

The library targeted TCRbeta and was prepared with unique molecular identifiers. TCRdb reprocessed the PCR reads with MiXCR, giving one entry per CDR3 protein. The data hold around 700,000 distinct CDR3 sequences, with around 12% observed a single time. This sequence originates from a girl aged 2 to 10 with congenital amegakaryocytic thrombocytopenia, due to receive a stem cell transplant. The source material was PBMCs, sampled before TCRalphabeta/CD19-depleted stem cell transplant. V usage is TRBV12-3 or TRBV12-4 and J usage is TRBJ2-5, with unresolved D. Here the CDR3 reads CASSTQAGLWLETQYF. The CDR3 coding sequence is TGTGCCAGCAGCACCCAGGCAGGCCTTTGGTTAGAGACCCAGTACTTC.